Below, 31 T cell receptor beta chains from the same sample are listed, as sequenced in a study of shared clonotypes between healthy human individuals. The table came from immunoSEQ multiplex PCR; TCRdb's copy has only in-frame clones and leaves some out. This sample yields about 470,000 clones, of which about 76% are seen a single time; around 14% belongs to the top ten. The sample was PBMCs. These receptors came from a woman in her thirties or forties in good health. Some clones in this sample may be carry-over from other donors' samples.

This clone was detected only a few times. The V and J genes are TRBV7-2 and TRBJ1-1; TRBD1 matches 8 bases. V gave up 5 bases and J gave up 4 bases; unmatched junction bases: 6. There are 14 residues in the CDR3. Germline V CDR1 and CDR2: SGHTA, FQGNSA. The CDR3 region is CASSIQGAGTEAFF. The CDR3, as DNA: TGTGCCAGCAGCATCCAGGGGGCCGGCACTGAAGCTTTCTTT.

Details on this clone: The junction shows a germline mismatch at one end, possibly a read error. The J gene is TRBJ2-5, the V gene TRBV7-7; D is undetermined. The CDR3 runs 14 residues. Germline V gene data show CDR1 as SSHAT and CDR2 as FNYEAQ (reference sequence). The DNA for the CDR3 is TGTGCTAGCAGCTTGCTGCCCACAGTGGAGACCCAGTACTTC. Amino acid sequence: CASSLLPTVETQYF.

The rearrangement links TRBV4-3 to TRBJ2-2; no reliable D call. The CDR3 has 17 amino acids. V shed 4 bases and J shed 5 bases, with 20 bases lying between them. In germline, CDR1 is LGHNA, CDR2 YSLEER. DNA for the CDR3: TGCGCCAGCAGCCCCACGGACCTAGTCGGGTGGACCGGGGAGCTGTTTTTT. Translated: CASSPTDLVGWTGELFF.

The V call is TRBV18, the J call TRBJ2-1; 8 bases map to TRBD1. The trim removed 4 bases at V and 5 bases at J, leaving 1 base unmatched. The CDR3 extends over 13 amino acids. Per the germline V gene, CDR1 is KGHSH and CDR2 is LQKENI. CDR3 amino acids: CASSRQGNNEQFF. The CDR3 bases are TGTGCCAGCTCACGACAGGGGAACAATGAGCAGTTCTTC. Full variable domain (rest looked up from reference TRBV18 and TRBJ2-1): NAGVMQNPRHLVRRRGQEARLRCSPMKGHSHVYWYRQLPEEGLKFMVYLQKENIIDESGMPKERFSAEFPKEGPSILRIQQVVRGDSAAYFCASSRQGNNEQFFGPGTRLTVL.

The CDR3 is CAWVGQTHGSYTF. The CDR3 DNA follows: TGTGCCTGGGTGGGACAGACCCATGGAAGCTACACCTTC. The chain links TRBV30 to TRBJ1-2; TRBD1 agrees at 7 bases. There are 13 residues in the CDR3. Per germline, CDR1 GTSNPN and CDR2 SVGIG (reference sequence). V lost 5 bases, J lost 9 bases, and 12 bases stayed unmatched.

The V and J genes are TRBV2 and TRBJ2-2, with 9 bases fitting TRBD1. This CDR3 spans 15 amino acids. The V segment lost 7 bases and the J segment 6 bases; nucleotides outside the gene matches: 9. CDR1 is SNHLY and CDR2 is FYNNEI in the germline V gene. CDR3 DNA: TGTGCCAGCAATGACCGGGACAGGGCATCCGGGGAGCTGTTTTTT. Its protein product is CASNDRDRASGELFF.

The chain is built from TRBV21-1 and TRBJ2-7; the table gives TRBD1 as D, unverified against the DNA. TRBV21-1 is shown as a pseudogene. The length of the CDR3 is 15 residues. The CDR3 is CASSKGRVLGYEQYF. The CDR3 nucleotides are TGTGCCAGCAGCAAAGGCAGGGTACTTGGCTACGAGCAGTACTTC.

The gene calls are TRBV7-3 and TRBJ1-2, with 7 bases fitting TRBD1. From germline, CDR1 is SGHTA and CDR2 FQGTGA. This CDR3 has 13 amino acids. The V and J ends lost 5 bases and 4 bases, in that order; junction bases with no gene match: 4. CDR3 in amino acids: CASSLQGIYGYTF. As DNA, the CDR3 is TGTGCCAGCAGCCTACAGGGGATCTATGGCTACACCTTC.

The chain couples TRBV5-1 to TRBJ2-3; 10 bases match TRBD1. Germline V CDR1 and CDR2: SGHRS, YFSETQ. The ends lost 3 bases at V and 5 bases at J; junction bases unmatched: 15. The CDR3 covers 18 residues. Here the CDR3 reads CASSSVWTGQGIGDTQYF. In DNA form, the CDR3 reads TGCGCCAGCAGCTCCGTTTGGACGGGACAGGGGATCGGAGATACGCAGTATTTT.

The CDR3 region has the DNA TGTGCCAGCAGCTTGGTTGCGCGCGAGACCCAGTACTTC. The encoded protein is CASSLVARETQYF. The chain links TRBV5-8 to TRBJ2-5; no clear D. V was cut by 0 bases and J by 5 bases, with 8 bases left in between. From germline, CDR1 is SGHTS and CDR2 YDEGEE. The CDR3 totals 13 residues.

The V gene is TRBV7-3, the J gene TRBJ2-7; the match to TRBD2 covers 8 bases. This CDR3 is built from 16 residues. The germline V gene encodes CDR1 SGHTA and CDR2 FQGTGA. Trimming removed 2 bases from V and 5 bases from J; junction bases left unmatched: 11. The chain's CDR3 is CASSLGWGAGANEQYF. For the CDR3, the DNA is TGTGCCAGCAGCTTAGGTTGGGGAGCGGGAGCTAACGAGCAGTACTTC.

This rearrangement joins TRBV6-6 to TRBJ2-2; unclear D gene. CDR3 length: 12 amino acids. V lost 11 bases and J lost 4, with 11 bases in between. CDR1 and CDR2 from the germline V gene are MNHNY and SVGAGI (reference sequence). The CDR3 loop is CAGRLLTGELFF. Here the CDR3 DNA reads TGTGCCGGACGGTTACTCACCGGGGAGCTGTTTTTT.

The CDR3 nucleotides are TGTGCCAGCAGGCCGGGCGGGGCCTACGAGCAGTACTTC. Translated: CASRPGGAYEQYF. The chain is built from TRBV6-5 and TRBJ2-7; D is perhaps TRBD2 (6 bases). Germline V gives CDR1 MNHEY, CDR2 SVGAGI. The CDR3 is made up of 13 amino acids. Between the trimmed V and J ends, which lost 6 bases and 2 bases, there was a span of 11 bases.

The rearrangement links TRBV15 to TRBJ1-5; the D is unclear. This CDR3 is built from 15 residues. Trimming cost V 3 bases and J 4 bases, with 13 bases left between them. CDR1 LNHNV and CDR2 YYDKDF come from the germline V gene (reference sequence). The CDR3 DNA sequence: TGTGCCACCAGCAGGCTATACGGGGAGAATCAGCCCCAGCATTTT. It yields the protein CATSRLYGENQPQHF.

This chain joins TRBV7-2 and TRBJ1-2; D perhaps matches TRBD1 (6 bases). The V end was cut by 6 bases, the J end by 3 bases, with 11 bases between. This CDR3 is 13 amino acids long. Germline CDR1 is SGHTA and CDR2 is FQGNSA. CDR3 sequence (DNA): TGTGCCAGCAGTCCGGACAGACACTATGGCTACACCTTC. It yields the protein CASSPDRHYGYTF.

The chain combines TRBV5-1 with TRBJ2-7; D may be TRBD2 (6 bases). The CDR3 runs to 18 residues. Germline CDR1 is SGHRS and CDR2 is YFSETQ. The V gene lost 4 bases and the J gene lost 4 bases, with 27 bases spanning the gap. The CDR3 loop is CASSVSGDRLKWGYEQYF. CDR3 DNA sequence: TGCGCCAGCAGCGTTAGCGGAGACCGTCTGAAGTGGGGGTACGAGCAGTACTTC.

V usage is TRBV10-1 and J usage is TRBJ1-1; D unclear. CDR3 length: 11 residues. Per germline, CDR1 WNHNN and CDR2 SYGVQD (reference sequence). V lost 2 bases to trimming and J lost 5 bases, with 3 bases between them. The CDR3 DNA is TGCGCCAGCAGTGAGGGGACTGAAGCTTTCTTT. Translated, it gives CASSEGTEAFF.

V and J are TRBV7-3 and TRBJ2-2; 11 bases agree with TRBD2. This CDR3 region has 16 residues. CDR1 is SGHTA, CDR2 FQGTGA, per germline. The J segment lost 6 bases and the V segment lost 5 bases, leaving 8 bases of the junction unmatched. CDR3 amino acids: CASSVLAGGPSGELFF. CDR3 coding DNA: TGTGCCAGCAGCGTTTTAGCGGGAGGGCCCTCCGGGGAGCTGTTTTTT. Based on the CDR3 plus reference TRBV7-3 and TRBJ2-2, the full variable domain is GAGVSQTPSNKVTEKGKYVELRCDPISGHTALYWYRQSLGQGPEFLIYFQGTGAADDSGLPNDRFFAVRPEGSVSTLKIQRTERGDSAVYLCASSVLAGGPSGELFFGEGSRLTVL.

This clone has a single count. The chain links TRBV5-4 to TRBJ2-1; D unclear. The CDR3 sequence is 16 residues long. V was cut by 5 bases and J by 2 bases, with 17 bases left in between. Germline-derived CDR1 and CDR2 are SGHNT and YYREEE (reference sequence). CDR3 DNA: TGTGCCAGCAGTCCCCCGACTTCTAGGGCCTACAATGAGCAGTTCTTC. Its translation is CASSPPTSRAYNEQFF.

This clone was detected only a few times. This rearrangement joins TRBV7-8 to TRBJ2-3, with D possibly being TRBD1 (5 bases). Germline assignment: CDR1 SGHVS and CDR2 FQNEAQ. The CDR3 is made up of 16 amino acids. With 2 bases removed from V and 2 bases from J, the gap between germline ends came to 14 bases. CDR3 sequence (DNA): TGTGCCAGCAGCTTATCAGGGTTCGGGTACACAGATACGCAGTATTTT. Residues: CASSLSGFGYTDTQYF.

The rearrangement joins TRBV10-3 to TRBJ2-2; D perhaps matches TRBD2 (7 bases). Germline V gene sequence: CDR1 ENHRY, CDR2 SYGVKD. There are 18 residues in the CDR3. The V and J ends lost 0 bases and 4 bases respectively, with 18 bases between them. The CDR3 is CAISESTGAGAGTGELFF. Written as DNA, the CDR3 is TGTGCCATCAGTGAGTCGACCGGGGCGGGGGCCGGCACCGGGGAGCTGTTTTTT.

The chain uses TRBV7-6 and TRBJ2-5; D remains unclear. There are 14 residues in the CDR3. Germline V gene data show CDR1 as SGHVS and CDR2 as FNYEAQ. The V gene lost 7 bases and the J gene lost 1 base, with 13 bases spanning the gap. CDR3 sequence: CASTGRWCQETQYF. The CDR3 DNA sequence: TGTGCCAGCACCGGTAGGTGGTGCCAAGAGACCCAGTACTTC.

V usage is TRBV15 and J usage is TRBJ2-3; D gene unclear. Germline lookup yields CDR1 LNHNV and CDR2 YYDKDF (reference sequence). This CDR3 has 14 amino acids. V was pared by 3 bases and J by 3 bases, with 10 bases between. The CDR3, as DNA: TGTGCCACCAGCAGTGTTGGACGGACAGATACGCAGTATTTT. Protein product: CATSSVGRTDTQYF.

This rearrangement joins TRBV5-4 to TRBJ2-5; D may correspond to TRBD1 or TRBD2 (5 bases each). Looked up from germline, CDR1 is SGHNT and CDR2 is YYREEE (reference sequence). Trimming shortened V by 2 bases and J by 2 bases, and 13 bases separated the two germline ends. This CDR3 contains 15 residues. CDR3 amino acids: CASSFIEGLQETQYF. The DNA for the CDR3 is TGTGCCAGCAGCTTTATCGAGGGGTTGCAAGAGACCCAGTACTTC.

There are a few counts of this clone. The rearrangement joins TRBV27 to TRBJ1-1, with D possibly TRBD1 on 5 matching bases. This CDR3 has 15 amino acids. CDR1 MNHEY and CDR2 SMNVEV come from the germline V gene (reference sequence). V was shortened by 4 bases and J by 6 bases, with 18 bases between the two germline ends. CDR3 nucleotide sequence: TGTGCCAGCAGTTCCCGTGGGGGGGTAAGGGCTGAAGCTTTCTTT. Translating gives CASSSRGGVRAEAFF.

CDR3 coding DNA: TGTGCCTGCCCAGGGGCAGGGGGATTTGGGATTTCACCCCTCCACTTT. It specifies CACPGAGGFGISPLHF. The J gene is TRBJ1-6, the V gene TRBV30; 7 nucleotides match TRBD1. The V gene's germline CDR1 is GTSNPN and CDR2 SVGIG (reference sequence). The CDR3 has 16 residues. Trimming cost V 6 bases and J 9 bases; bases outside gene matches: 17.

As regards this clone: Other DNA sequences in the same sample also yield this CDR3. The chain has TRBV9 and TRBJ2-7; 11 bases match TRBD1. There are 14 residues in the CDR3. The germline V gene has CDR1 SGDLS and CDR2 YYNGEE. V was clipped by 3 bases and J by 4 bases; unmatched bases: 3. In DNA form, the CDR3 reads TGTGCCAGCAGCGCCGGGACAGGGGGTTACGAGCAGTACTTC. It translates to CASSAGTGGYEQYF. Complete variable domain (other parts from reference TRBV9 and TRBJ2-7): DSGVTQTPKHLITATGQRVTLRCSPRSGDLSVYWYQQSLDQGLQFLIQYYNGEERAKGNILERFSAQQFPDLHSELNLSSLELGDSALYFCASSAGTGGYEQYFGPGTRLTVT.

J is TRBJ2-5 and V is TRBV29-1, with D tentatively TRBD2 (5 bases). Looked up from germline, CDR1 is SQVTM and CDR2 is ANQGSEA. The CDR3 contains 13 residues. V was shortened by 3 bases and J by 7 bases, with 15 bases between the two germline ends. The CDR3 nucleotides read TGCAGCGTTGATCTGACCTCCGGGGTGACCCAGTACTTC. It is translated as CSVDLTSGVTQYF.

The chain has TRBV5-1 and TRBJ2-7; 7 bases fit TRBD1. Germline V CDR1 and CDR2: SGHRS, YFSETQ. The CDR3 loop spans 14 amino acids. V was clipped by 4 bases and J by 0 bases; unmatched bases: 4. This chain's CDR3 is CASSAGTVSYEQYF. CDR3 DNA: TGCGCCAGCAGCGCCGGGACAGTCTCCTACGAGCAGTACTTC.

As DNA, the CDR3 is TGCGCCAGCAGCTTGGCCGCGGCAGGGAACACTGAAGCTTTCTTT. It codes for CASSLAAAGNTEAFF. The J gene is TRBJ1-1, the V gene TRBV5-1; no clear D. V was clipped by 0 bases and J by 1 base, with 10 bases between them. CDR1 is SGHRS and CDR2 is YFSETQ in the germline V gene. This CDR3 is built from 15 residues.

The chain recombines TRBV29-1 with TRBJ1-3; D call uncertain. CDR1 is SQVTM and CDR2 is ANQGSEA in the germline V gene. Trimming took off 5 bases at V and 0 bases at J, with 8 bases between the two ends. This CDR3 contains 13 residues. The CDR3 is CSVSGSSGNTIYF. The DNA for the CDR3 is TGCAGCGTTAGCGGGAGCTCTGGAAACACCATATATTTT.